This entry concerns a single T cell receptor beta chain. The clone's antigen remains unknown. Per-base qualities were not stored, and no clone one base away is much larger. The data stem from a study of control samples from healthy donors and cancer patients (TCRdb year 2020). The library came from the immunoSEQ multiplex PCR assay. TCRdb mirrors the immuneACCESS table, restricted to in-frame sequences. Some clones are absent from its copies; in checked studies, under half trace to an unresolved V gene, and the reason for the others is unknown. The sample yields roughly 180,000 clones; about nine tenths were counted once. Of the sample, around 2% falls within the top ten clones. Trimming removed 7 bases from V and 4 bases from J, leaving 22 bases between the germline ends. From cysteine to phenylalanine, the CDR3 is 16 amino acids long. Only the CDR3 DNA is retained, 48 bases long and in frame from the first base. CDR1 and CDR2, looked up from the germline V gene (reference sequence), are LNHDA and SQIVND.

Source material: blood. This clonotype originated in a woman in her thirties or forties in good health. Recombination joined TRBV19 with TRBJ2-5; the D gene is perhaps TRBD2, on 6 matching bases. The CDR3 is CASNPSRRGRVETQYF. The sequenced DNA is TGTGCCAGTAACCCATCCCGGCGGGGTAGGGTAGAGACCCAGTACTTC.